These T cell receptor beta chains were read from a single sample in a study of T cells in Graves' hyperthyroidism and ophthalmopathy. One entry per CDR3 protein, called by TCRdb with MiXCR from the multiplex PCR reads. The table lists under 350,000 distinct CDR3 sequences, 18% of them singletons. Sequenced sample: blood. The origin of the receptors is a woman in her 50s with Graves' hyperthyroidism. Each CDR3 is given with its conserved first and last residue. Fields, in order: clone size, J gene, D gene, V gene, CDR3 protein, CDR3 DNA. The D gene is left open where the match is weak. A clone size is listed for some rows: how often the clone was seen (once, few, many), or a class if it is expanded.

clone size: -
J gene: TRBJ2-5
D gene: TRBD2
V gene: TRBV20-1
CDR3 protein: CSAPAGGGREAQYF
CDR3 DNA: TGCAGTGCACCAGCGGGGGGGGGAAGGGAGGCCCAGTACTTC

clone size: few
J gene: TRBJ2-1
D gene: -
V gene: TRBV12-3/TRBV12-4
CDR3 protein: CASSFGVDEQFF
CDR3 DNA: TGTGCCAGCAGTTTCGGTGTCGATGAGCAGTTCTTC

clone size: -
J gene: TRBJ2-1
D gene: TRBD2
V gene: TRBV5-6
CDR3 protein: CASSFRRGARSSEQFF
CDR3 DNA: TGTGCCAGCAGCTTTCGGCGGGGGGCGCGATCAAGTGAGCAGTTCTTC

clone size: few
J gene: TRBJ2-5
D gene: -
V gene: TRBV7-8
CDR3 protein: CASSLALGEQETQYF
CDR3 DNA: TGTGCCAGCAGCCTTGCTTTGGGAGAACAAGAGACCCAGTACTTC

clone size: many
J gene: TRBJ1-6
D gene: -
V gene: TRBV18
CDR3 protein: CASSRFGTPNSPLHF
CDR3 DNA: TGTGCCAGCTCACGATTCGGGACACCTAATTCACCCCTCCACTTT

clone size: many
J gene: TRBJ1-1
D gene: TRBD1
V gene: TRBV3-1
CDR3 protein: CASSPGQGSFEAFF
CDR3 DNA: TGTGCCAGCAGTCCCGGACAGGGCTCCTTTGAAGCTTTCTTT

clone size: -
J gene: TRBJ1-1
D gene: -
V gene: TRBV5-1
CDR3 protein: CASSLEEGWITEAFF
CDR3 DNA: TGCGCCAGCAGCTTGGAGGAGGGGTGGATCACTGAAGCTTTCTTT

clone size: -
J gene: TRBJ2-1
D gene: TRBD1
V gene: TRBV20-1
CDR3 protein: CSARGTQGSVDEQFF
CDR3 DNA: TGCAGTGCTAGAGGTACACAGGGGAGTGTCGATGAGCAGTTCTTC

clone size: few
J gene: TRBJ1-1
D gene: -
V gene: TRBV11-2
CDR3 protein: CASSLEGDNLEAFF
CDR3 DNA: TGTGCCAGCAGCTTGGAGGGGGACAACCTTGAAGCTTTCTTT

clone size: many
J gene: TRBJ1-1
D gene: TRBD1
V gene: TRBV7-2
CDR3 protein: CASSDRDRGNTEAFF
CDR3 DNA: TGTGCCAGCAGCGACCGGGACAGGGGAAACACTGAAGCTTTCTTT

clone size: -
J gene: TRBJ1-1
D gene: TRBD1
V gene: TRBV7-9
CDR3 protein: CASSGTGVNTEAFF
CDR3 DNA: TGTGCCAGCAGCGGGACAGGGGTGAACACTGAAGCTTTCTTT

clone size: -
J gene: TRBJ1-2
D gene: TRBD1
V gene: TRBV6-1
CDR3 protein: CASSAQGGKGYTF
CDR3 DNA: TGTGCCAGCAGTGCCCAAGGGGGCAAAGGCTACACCTTC

clone size: -
J gene: TRBJ1-2
D gene: -
V gene: TRBV11-2
CDR3 protein: CASSLDLGYTF
CDR3 DNA: TGTGCCAGCAGCTTAGATCTGGGCTACACCTTC